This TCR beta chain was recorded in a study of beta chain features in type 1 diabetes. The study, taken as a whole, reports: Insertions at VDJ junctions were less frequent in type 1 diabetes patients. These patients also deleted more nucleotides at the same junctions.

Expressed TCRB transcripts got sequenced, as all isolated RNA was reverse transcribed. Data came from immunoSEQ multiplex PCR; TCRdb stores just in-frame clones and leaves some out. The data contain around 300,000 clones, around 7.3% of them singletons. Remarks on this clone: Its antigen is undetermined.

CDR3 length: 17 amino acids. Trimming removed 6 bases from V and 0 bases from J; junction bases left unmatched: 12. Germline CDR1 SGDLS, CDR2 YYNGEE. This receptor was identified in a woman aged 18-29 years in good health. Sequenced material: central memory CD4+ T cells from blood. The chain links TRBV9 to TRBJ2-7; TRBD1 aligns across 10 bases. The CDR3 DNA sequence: TGTGCCAGCACAAGGGAGGGACAGGGGCCCCTCTCCTACGAGCAGTACTTC. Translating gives CASTREGQGPLSYEQYF. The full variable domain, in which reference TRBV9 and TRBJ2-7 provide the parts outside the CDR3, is DSGVTQTPKHLITATGQRVTLRCSPRSGDLSVYWYQQSLDQGLQFLIQYYNGEERAKGNILERFSAQQFPDLHSELNLSSLELGDSALYFCASTREGQGPLSYEQYFGPGTRLTVT.